Described below is a single TCR beta chain sequence and its context. The data derive from a study of blood T cell repertoires in COVID-19. Across the whole study: COVID-19 samples, acute and convalescent, were from the United States, Italy and Spain. The analysed material was cDNA or gDNA that came from T cells, B-cell-depleted T cells, or PBMCs.

The CDR3 is made up of 17 amino acids. Original methodology: Estimates of nucleated cell counts were drawn from the amplification of reference gene primers. The protocol was immunoSEQ multiplex PCR, while the TCRdb copy is restricted to in-frame clones and leaves out a portion. The DNA gave D and trimming, while V, J and clone size come from that table. The repertoire has 250,000 to 300,000 clones, 80% to 85% of them found once; the top ten carry roughly 2.9%. This rearrangement joins TRBV1 to TRBJ2-5; TRBD2 is taken as the D call from the table, unchecked against the DNA. TRBV1 is a recognized pseudogene. This sequence originates from a woman aged 60 to 75 with active or convalescent COVID-19. The sample was peripheral blood. CDR3 region: CTSSQDNLLVRGVTQYF. The CDR3 bases are TGCACCAGCAGCCAAGATAACCTACTAGTACGAGGTGTGACCCAGTACTTC.